The 13 T cell receptor beta chains given below trace back to one sample, sequenced in a study of T cell repertoires in cytomegalovirus infection. TCRdb ran MiXCR on the reads and lists one entry per CDR3 protein. The sample holds 640,000 or so distinct CDR3 sequences; about 33% are singletons and the top ten take approximately 18%. No antigen is known for these receptors. Here the sequenced sample was cultured PBMCs, taken from culture after CMV antigen stimulation. These receptors were obtained from a human donor in good health (CMV status not recorded). Some clones in this sample may be carry-over from other donors' samples.

With respect to this clonotype: One end of the junction varies from germline; a read error may be responsible. J is TRBJ2-1 and V is TRBV20-1; D gene unclear. Germline loops: CDR1 DFQATT, CDR2 SNEGSKA (reference sequence). The CDR3 contains 12 residues. This CDR3 is CSARLLYNEQFF. The CDR3 DNA is TGCAGCGCTAGGTTGCTGTACAATGAGCAGTTCTTC.

The chain employs TRBV7-6 and TRBJ1-4, with a weak D call TRBD1 (5 bases). CDR1 SGHVS and CDR2 FNYEAQ come from the germline V gene. The V end was cut by 5 bases, the J end by 3 bases, with 13 bases between. The CDR3 contains 15 residues. CDR3 loop: CASSPPRGANEKLFF. The CDR3 DNA sequence: TGTGCCAGCAGCCCCCCTCGGGGGGCTAATGAAAAACTGTTTTTT.

This rearrangement joins TRBV28 to TRBJ1-5; D is perhaps TRBD1 (5 bases). The CDR3 runs 16 residues. The germline V gene encodes CDR1 MDHEN and CDR2 SYDVKM. Trimming pared 1 base from V and 2 bases from J, leaving 12 bases between. The CDR3 reads CASSLFIGGRNQPQHF. In DNA, the CDR3 is TGTGCCAGCAGTTTATTTATCGGGGGACGCAATCAGCCCCAGCATTTT.

This clonotype was recorded many times. The chain carries TRBV7-2 and TRBJ2-5, with 10 positions matching TRBD1. Germline CDR1 reads SGHTA; CDR2 reads FQGNSA. The CDR3 runs to 14 residues. J lost 3 bases, V lost 3 bases, and 1 base had no gene match. The DNA for the CDR3 is TGTGCCAGCAGCTTGGACAGGGGGGAAGAGACCCAGTACTTC. It encodes CASSLDRGEETQYF.

The chain has TRBV4-1 and TRBJ1-1; D possibly corresponds to TRBD1 (6 bases). Trimming removed 7 bases at V and 2 bases at J, with 20 bases between. Germline-derived CDR1 and CDR2 are MGHRA and YSYEKL. The CDR3 has 16 residues. In DNA form, the CDR3 reads TGCGCCAGCAAACAATTCTCCGGGGGGCTAAACACTGAAGCTTTCTTT. Amino acid sequence: CASKQFSGGLNTEAFF.

Only a few counts were recorded for this clonotype. The J gene is TRBJ2-5, the V gene TRBV11-2; D uncertain. CDR1 is SGHAT and CDR2 is FQNNGV in the germline V gene. V was clipped by 1 base and J by 9 bases, with 12 bases between them. This CDR3 contains 13 residues. Written as DNA, the CDR3 is TGTGCCAGCAGCTTAGCACCCCGAGCCCCCCAGTACTTC. It yields the protein CASSLAPRAPQYF.

CDR3 amino acids: CASTKLAGVSYEQYF. The DNA for the CDR3 is TGTGCCAGCACGAAGCTAGCGGGGGTTTCCTACGAGCAGTACTTC. The genes are TRBV2 and TRBJ2-7; 10 bases are shared with TRBD2. V lost 7 bases, J lost 1 base, and 7 bases stayed unmatched. The CDR3 length is 15 residues. Per germline, CDR1 SNHLY and CDR2 FYNNEI.

The chain is built from TRBV7-2 and TRBJ1-1, with 7 bases that match TRBD1. There are 15 residues in the CDR3. V shed 5 bases, J shed 5 bases, and the junction held 11 bases outside the gene matches. Germline CDR1 SGHTA, CDR2 FQGNSA. CDR3: CASSRAQGRTTEAFF. The CDR3 region has the DNA TGTGCCAGCAGCCGAGCACAGGGGAGGACAACTGAAGCTTTCTTT.

The chain employs TRBV20-1 and TRBJ1-1; D gene uncertain. The CDR3 contains 9 residues. Looked up from germline, CDR1 is DFQATT and CDR2 is SNEGSKA (reference sequence). V dropped 3 bases and J dropped 8 bases, with 4 bases sitting between them. This CDR3 reads CSASTEAFF. CDR3 nucleotides: TGCAGTGCTAGTACCGAAGCTTTCTTT.

The rearrangement uses TRBV9 and TRBJ1-6; no definite D call. Trimming pared 3 bases from V and 12 bases from J, leaving 10 bases between. The CDR3 has 12 amino acids. CDR1 is SGDLS and CDR2 is YYNGEE in the germline V gene. The CDR3 nucleotides are TGTGCCAGCAGCGCAGACGATCTACCCCTCCACTTT. Protein: CASSADDLPLHF.

The CDR3 region has the DNA TGTGCCAGCAGCTTAGTCTCAGAGGGTTACGAGCAGTACTTC. As protein: CASSLVSEGYEQYF. V usage is TRBV7-6 and J usage is TRBJ2-7; D is perhaps TRBD2 (5 bases). Germline V gene data show CDR1 as SGHVS and CDR2 as FNYEAQ. V shed 1 base and J shed 4 bases, with 11 bases lying between them. The CDR3 contains 14 residues.

This clonotype was counted only a few times. DNA of the CDR3: TGTGCCAGCCGTCCTCCCGGGGGTTACAATGAGCAGTTCTTC. Encoded protein: CASRPPGGYNEQFF. V and J are TRBV7-6 and TRBJ2-1; perhaps TRBD2 as D (6 bases). Germline V gene lookup returns CDR1 SGHVS and CDR2 FNYEAQ. Trimming took 8 bases from V and 4 from J, leaving 15 bases between them. The CDR3 sequence is 14 residues long.

The CDR3 loop reads CASRETGRNTEAFF. CDR3 DNA sequence: TGTGCCAGCAGAGAGACCGGGAGGAACACTGAAGCTTTCTTT. The rearrangement uses TRBV25-1 and TRBJ1-1; D is undetermined. V lost 6 bases, J lost 1 base, and 12 bases lay in between. The CDR3 is 14 residues long. CDR1 MGHDK and CDR2 SYGVNS come from the germline V gene.